This record covers a single T cell receptor beta chain. Its cognate antigen is unknown. This record belongs to a study of cytomegalovirus exposure and HLA in healthy donors. Whole-study results and caveats: The tendency of first-cohort TCR clusters to co-occur in the 120 validation repertoires was identified by a subsequent analysis. Rarity marked most TCR sequences, yet some public TCRs occurred in many donors. Researchers reported that three CMV-associated chains were confirmed in vitro as CMV antigen-specific.

Assay: immunoSEQ multiplex PCR; the TCRdb copy retains only in-frame clones and omits some. This sample has some 140,000 clones, with 84% found just once. The sample taken for sequencing was PBMCs. The source of this sequence is a woman younger than 45 in good health and CMV-seronegative.

In DNA, the CDR3 is TGTGCCAGTTTTGCTGGGGCCATCGCCCCCTATGGCTACACCTTC. This gives the protein CASFAGAIAPYGYTF. This chain links TRBV19 with TRBJ1-2; D is perhaps TRBD1 (5 bases). The V gene lost 8 bases and the J gene lost 4 bases, with 20 bases spanning the gap. CDR1 LNHDA and CDR2 SQIVND come from the germline V gene (reference sequence). The CDR3 spans 15 residues. Combining the CDR3 with reference TRBV19 and TRBJ1-2 gives the whole variable domain DGGITQSPKYLFRKEGQNVTLSCEQNLNHDAMYWYRQDPGQGLRLIYYSQIVNDFQKGDIAEGYSVSREKKESFPLTVTSAQKNPTAFYLCASFAGAIAPYGYTFGSGTRLTVV.